This TCR beta chain originates from a study of blood T cell repertoires in COVID-19. Study background: From the United States, Italy and Spain came samples of acute and convalescent COVID-19. Sample material is recorded as cDNA or gDNA derived from T cells, B-cell-depleted T cells, or PBMCs.

TCRdb's table, derived via immunoSEQ multiplex PCR, lists solely in-frame clones and lacks some. The repertoire consists of 100,000 or so clones, with approximately 92% occurring once and the leading ten covering less than 7.5%. The sample consisted of peripheral blood. The source is a man in his fifties with active COVID-19.

CDR3 DNA sequence: TGTGCCAGCAGACGGACAGGGGTGTACGAGCAGTACTTC. Translation gives CASRRTGVYEQYF. This chain connects TRBV2 to TRBJ2-7; TRBD1 matches at 9 bases. This CDR3 is 13 amino acids long. Losses at the gene ends were 6 bases for V and 4 bases for J; bases not matched to a gene: 4. The germline CDR1 and CDR2 sequences are SNHLY and FYNNEI.